These T cell receptor beta chains were read from a single sample in a study of T-cell reconstitution after alpha-beta-depleted transplantation in children. MiXCR, applied by TCRdb to the PCR reads, yields one record per CDR3 protein. The repertoire includes hundreds of thousands of distinct CDR3 sequences, approximately 16% of them detected once, and 0.9% to 1.2% sits in the top ten. The material was PBMCs from the stem cell graft donor, obtained from the stem cell graft. The receptors shown here come from a human donor who donated a stem cell graft to a child with acute myeloid leukemia. The CDR3 runs from the conserved cysteine through the conserved F or W. The D gene is left open where the match is weak. Clone size, where shown, is once, few, many, or a class for clones that have expanded.

cdr3_nt: TGTGCCATCAGGGGTGCAACTAATGAAAAACTGTTTTTT
cdr3_aa: CAIRGATNEKLFF
v_call: TRBV28
clone_size: few
d_call: .
cdr3_length: 13
j_call: TRBJ1-4

cdr3_nt: TGTGCCAGCAGCTTACAGGTGGCGATGAACACTGAAGCTTTCTTT
cdr3_aa: CASSLQVAMNTEAFF
v_call: TRBV7-2
clone_size: few
d_call: .
cdr3_length: 15
j_call: TRBJ1-1

cdr3_nt: TGTGCCAGCAGCCCGCGACCCACAGGGGGCTACACCTTC
cdr3_aa: CASSPRPTGGYTF
v_call: TRBV9
clone_size: many
d_call: .
cdr3_length: 13
j_call: TRBJ1-2

cdr3_nt: TGTGCCACCAGTGGTAGGACAGGGAAAGAGACCCAGTACTTC
cdr3_aa: CATSGRTGKETQYF
v_call: TRBV24-1
clone_size: few
d_call: TRBD1
cdr3_length: 14
j_call: TRBJ2-5

cdr3_nt: TGTGCCAGCAGCTTAGGACTAGCGGGCCCCAGGGAGACCCAGTACTTC
cdr3_aa: CASSLGLAGPRETQYF
v_call: TRBV7-2
clone_size: few
d_call: TRBD2
cdr3_length: 16
j_call: TRBJ2-5

cdr3_nt: TGTGCCAGCAGCGCCCGGGACCATAATTCACCCCTCCACTTT
cdr3_aa: CASSARDHNSPLHF
v_call: TRBV9
clone_size: many
d_call: .
cdr3_length: 14
j_call: TRBJ1-6

cdr3_nt: TGTGCCAGCAGGGAAGACAGGAACACTGAAGCTTTCTTT
cdr3_aa: CASREDRNTEAFF
v_call: TRBV7-9
clone_size: .
d_call: .
cdr3_length: 13
j_call: TRBJ1-1

cdr3_nt: TGTGCCACCAGCAGAGGAAGGTCGTCTCAGCGGACTGAAGCTTTCTTT
cdr3_aa: CATSRGRSSQRTEAFF
v_call: TRBV15
clone_size: .
d_call: .
cdr3_length: 16
j_call: TRBJ1-1

cdr3_nt: TGTGCCAGCAGCTTAGAAGACAGGGGAGCCAAAAACATTCAGTACTTC
cdr3_aa: CASSLEDRGAKNIQYF
v_call: TRBV7-9
clone_size: once
d_call: TRBD1
cdr3_length: 16
j_call: TRBJ2-4

cdr3_nt: TGCAGCGCTGAAAGGGGCCTCGACTATGGCTACACCTTC
cdr3_aa: CSAERGLDYGYTF
v_call: TRBV20-1
clone_size: many
d_call: .
cdr3_length: 13
j_call: TRBJ1-2

cdr3_nt: TGCAGTGCTAGCAGCCGGCAGGCGGAAGCTTTCTTT
cdr3_aa: CSASSRQAEAFF
v_call: TRBV20-1
clone_size: many
d_call: .
cdr3_length: 12
j_call: TRBJ1-1

cdr3_nt: TGCAGTGCCGAGACTAGCGGGGTCACCTTCTCCTACAATGAGCAGTTCTTC
cdr3_aa: CSAETSGVTFSYNEQFF
v_call: TRBV20-1
clone_size: few
d_call: TRBD2
cdr3_length: 17
j_call: TRBJ2-1

cdr3_nt: TGTGCCAGCAGCCAAAAGAGTGGGACAACGGGCCTCGGTAATGAAAAACTGTTTTTT
cdr3_aa: CASSQKSGTTGLGNEKLFF
v_call: TRBV4-2
clone_size: .
d_call: .
cdr3_length: 19
j_call: TRBJ1-4

cdr3_nt: TGTGCCAGCAGCCACTTGGGGCGCCCCGGGGAGCTGTTTTTT
cdr3_aa: CASSHLGRPGELFF
v_call: TRBV7-6
clone_size: .
d_call: .
cdr3_length: 14
j_call: TRBJ2-2

cdr3_nt: TGCAGTGCTCGAGCAGTCTATGGCTACACCTTC
cdr3_aa: CSARAVYGYTF
v_call: TRBV20-1
clone_size: many
d_call: .
cdr3_length: 11
j_call: TRBJ1-2

cdr3_nt: TGTGCCAGCAGTCCCGGGAGCCTGGACAATGAGCAGTTCTTC
cdr3_aa: CASSPGSLDNEQFF
v_call: TRBV5-4
clone_size: few
d_call: .
cdr3_length: 14
j_call: TRBJ2-1

cdr3_nt: TGTGCCAGCAGCAAAGGGACGGTAGATCAGCCCCAGCATTTT
cdr3_aa: CASSKGTVDQPQHF
v_call: TRBV7-9
clone_size: .
d_call: .
cdr3_length: 14
j_call: TRBJ1-5

cdr3_nt: TGTGCCAGCAGCCACACAGTCGGGGTAACCCAAACTAACTATGGCTACACCTTC
cdr3_aa: CASSHTVGVTQTNYGYTF
v_call: TRBV11-1
clone_size: few
d_call: .
cdr3_length: 18
j_call: TRBJ1-2

cdr3_nt: TGCAGTGCTAGGAAACAAGGCACTGAAGCTTTCTTT
cdr3_aa: CSARKQGTEAFF
v_call: TRBV20-1
clone_size: many
d_call: .
cdr3_length: 12
j_call: TRBJ1-1

cdr3_nt: TGTGCCAGCAGAGGATCTTGGGTCACTGAAGCTTTCTTT
cdr3_aa: CASRGSWVTEAFF
v_call: TRBV27
clone_size: .
d_call: .
cdr3_length: 13
j_call: TRBJ1-1

cdr3_nt: TGCAGTGCTAGAGTGGGACTAGCCAAAGAGACCCAGTACTTC
cdr3_aa: CSARVGLAKETQYF
v_call: TRBV20-1
clone_size: many
d_call: TRBD2
cdr3_length: 14
j_call: TRBJ2-5

cdr3_nt: TGTGCCAGCAGCAGCAGACTAGCGGTAGATACGCAGTATTTT
cdr3_aa: CASSSRLAVDTQYF
v_call: TRBV7-2
clone_size: .
d_call: TRBD2
cdr3_length: 14
j_call: TRBJ2-3

cdr3_nt: TGTGCCAGCAACCAGGGGATAGCCAAAAACATTCAGTACTTC
cdr3_aa: CASNQGIAKNIQYF
v_call: TRBV7-2
clone_size: many
d_call: .
cdr3_length: 14
j_call: TRBJ2-4

cdr3_nt: TGTGCCAGCAGCCCCCTCAGTCGCGCTAGCGGTTCCTACAATGAGCAGTTCTTC
cdr3_aa: CASSPLSRASGSYNEQFF
v_call: TRBV14
clone_size: .
d_call: TRBD2
cdr3_length: 18
j_call: TRBJ2-1

cdr3_nt: TGTGCCAGCAGTTTGGGGGACAGGAGATCAGATACGCAGTATTTT
cdr3_aa: CASSLGDRRSDTQYF
v_call: TRBV28
clone_size: few
d_call: TRBD1
cdr3_length: 15
j_call: TRBJ2-3

cdr3_nt: TGCAGTGCTAGAGATCGAGGGCCAGGGTTTCAGGGCAATCAGCCCCAGCATTTT
cdr3_aa: CSARDRGPGFQGNQPQHF
v_call: TRBV20-1
clone_size: few
d_call: .
cdr3_length: 18
j_call: TRBJ1-5

cdr3_nt: TGCAGCGTTGTCGCAGGTGCGCTATACGAGCAGTACTTC
cdr3_aa: CSVVAGALYEQYF
v_call: TRBV29-1
clone_size: many
d_call: .
cdr3_length: 13
j_call: TRBJ2-7

cdr3_nt: TGCAGTGCCGGAGGGGCACAGGGTGGTAACCAGCCCCAGCATTTT
cdr3_aa: CSAGGAQGGNQPQHF
v_call: TRBV20-1
clone_size: many
d_call: .
cdr3_length: 15
j_call: TRBJ1-5

cdr3_nt: TGTGCCAGCAGCGGGGGGGCGCGTTACAATGAGCAGTTCTTC
cdr3_aa: CASSGGARYNEQFF
v_call: TRBV12-3/TRBV12-4
clone_size: few
d_call: TRBD2
cdr3_length: 14
j_call: TRBJ2-1

cdr3_nt: TGTGCCAGCAGCTTAGTAAGAGCTCCTGGAAACACCATATATTTT
cdr3_aa: CASSLVRAPGNTIYF
v_call: TRBV7-9
clone_size: .
d_call: .
cdr3_length: 15
j_call: TRBJ1-3

cdr3_nt: TGTGCCAGCAGCTTCCCATTTACGGGTTATGGCTACACCTTC
cdr3_aa: CASSFPFTGYGYTF
v_call: TRBV7-2
clone_size: few
d_call: .
cdr3_length: 14
j_call: TRBJ1-2

cdr3_nt: TGTGCCATCAGCAGACAGGGGGATGACACTGAAGCTTTCTTT
cdr3_aa: CAISRQGDDTEAFF
v_call: TRBV10-3
clone_size: many
d_call: TRBD1
cdr3_length: 14
j_call: TRBJ1-1

cdr3_nt: TGTGCCATCAGTGACCCCCTATCAACTAATGAAAAACTGTTTTTT
cdr3_aa: CAISDPLSTNEKLFF
v_call: TRBV10-3
clone_size: .
d_call: .
cdr3_length: 15
j_call: TRBJ1-4

cdr3_nt: TGTGCCAGCAGCGTACACGGCGGGGGGGCCCTAGATACGCAGTATTTT
cdr3_aa: CASSVHGGGALDTQYF
v_call: TRBV9
clone_size: few
d_call: TRBD2
cdr3_length: 16
j_call: TRBJ2-3

cdr3_nt: TGTGCCTGGAGTGTAGGTAGTGAGGAGACCCAGTACTTC
cdr3_aa: CAWSVGSEETQYF
v_call: TRBV30
clone_size: few
d_call: .
cdr3_length: 13
j_call: TRBJ2-5

cdr3_nt: TGCAGTGCTATTGGGCAGGGGGTCCTCTATGGCTACACCTTC
cdr3_aa: CSAIGQGVLYGYTF
v_call: TRBV20-1
clone_size: many
d_call: TRBD1
cdr3_length: 14
j_call: TRBJ1-2

cdr3_nt: TGCAGTGCGGGAGACGTTGGGGCCTACAATGAGCAGTTCTTC
cdr3_aa: CSAGDVGAYNEQFF
v_call: TRBV20-1
clone_size: many
d_call: .
cdr3_length: 14
j_call: TRBJ2-1

cdr3_nt: TGTGCCAGCAGTTTAATTGGGCTGGGGGAGACCCAGTACTTC
cdr3_aa: CASSLIGLGETQYF
v_call: TRBV12-3/TRBV12-4
clone_size: few
d_call: .
cdr3_length: 14
j_call: TRBJ2-5

cdr3_nt: TGTGCCATCAGTGAGTCGACAGACATGAACACTGAAGCTTTCTTT
cdr3_aa: CAISESTDMNTEAFF
v_call: TRBV10-3
clone_size: many
d_call: .
cdr3_length: 15
j_call: TRBJ1-1

cdr3_nt: TGCAGCGTTGAATCTCGGTTTGGGCCTGGCTATGGCTACACCTTC
cdr3_aa: CSVESRFGPGYGYTF
v_call: TRBV29-1
clone_size: many
d_call: .
cdr3_length: 15
j_call: TRBJ1-2

cdr3_nt: TGCAGCGTTGAGTCTCCTGGAGGCGAAAAACTGTTTTTT
cdr3_aa: CSVESPGGEKLFF
v_call: TRBV29-1
clone_size: many
d_call: .
cdr3_length: 13
j_call: TRBJ1-4

cdr3_nt: TGTGCCAGCAGTTACTCGAGAGGGGGGAAAGGAGAAAAACTGTTTTTT
cdr3_aa: CASSYSRGGKGEKLFF
v_call: TRBV6-5
clone_size: many
d_call: .
cdr3_length: 16
j_call: TRBJ1-4

cdr3_nt: TGTGCCAGCAGCTCGACAGGGGGAGATACGCAGTATTTT
cdr3_aa: CASSSTGGDTQYF
v_call: TRBV7-9
clone_size: few
d_call: TRBD1
cdr3_length: 13
j_call: TRBJ2-3

cdr3_nt: TGCAGCGTTGACCCTAGGACAGAGGGAAGTCAGCCCCAGCATTTT
cdr3_aa: CSVDPRTEGSQPQHF
v_call: TRBV29-1
clone_size: many
d_call: .
cdr3_length: 15
j_call: TRBJ1-5

cdr3_nt: TGCAGTGCTAGCACAATCCGCGGGGGACCCTACAATGAGCAGTTCTTC
cdr3_aa: CSASTIRGGPYNEQFF
v_call: TRBV20-1
clone_size: many
d_call: TRBD2
cdr3_length: 16
j_call: TRBJ2-1

cdr3_nt: TGTGCCAGCAGGTGGGACGGCTCCTACGAGCAGTACTTC
cdr3_aa: CASRWDGSYEQYF
v_call: TRBV27
clone_size: .
d_call: .
cdr3_length: 13
j_call: TRBJ2-7